This T cell receptor beta chain was profiled in a study of naive and memory T cell subsets. Study-level results: Clonotypes here are unpaired alpha or beta chain sequences. A few larger clonotypes appeared in naive repertoires, especially CD8, possibly memory cells re-expressing CD45RA.

There are 16 residues in the CDR3. V lost 5 bases and J lost 4; bases outside the gene matches: 11. From germline, CDR1 is MDHEN and CDR2 SYDVKM. The beta constant-region primer was an equimolar mix of two oligonucleotides covering TRBC1 and TRBC2. Four rounds of PCR amplified the ligated cDNA using nested alpha and beta constant-region primers plus SP2. TCRdb reanalysed the UMI-ligation and nested PCR reads using MiXCR and keeps one entry per CDR3 protein. The top ten hold more than 0.13% of the sample, which has roughly 99,000 distinct CDR3 sequences, around 11% seen once. This clonotype came up a few times. The antigen is unknown.

The TCR was taken from a human donor in good health. J is TRBJ2-3 and V is TRBV28; 8 bases align to TRBD2. The sample taken for sequencing was naive CD4+ T cells from blood. Here the CDR3 reads CASSLTGTSPADTQYF. The CDR3 nucleotides are TGTGCCAGCAGTCTAACCGGGACTAGTCCAGCAGATACGCAGTATTTT.